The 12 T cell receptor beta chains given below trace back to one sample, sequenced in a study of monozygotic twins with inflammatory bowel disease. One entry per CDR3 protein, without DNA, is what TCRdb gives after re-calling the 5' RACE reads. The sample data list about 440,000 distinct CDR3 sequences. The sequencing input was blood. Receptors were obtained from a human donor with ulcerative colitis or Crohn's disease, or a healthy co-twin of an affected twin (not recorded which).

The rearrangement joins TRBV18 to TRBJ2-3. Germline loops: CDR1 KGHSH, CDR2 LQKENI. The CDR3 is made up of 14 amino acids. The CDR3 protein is CASSPPSRTDTQYF.

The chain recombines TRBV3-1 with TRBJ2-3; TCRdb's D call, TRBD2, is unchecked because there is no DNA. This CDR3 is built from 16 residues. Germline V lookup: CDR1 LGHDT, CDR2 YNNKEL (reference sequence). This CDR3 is CASSLLRLGIEATQYF.

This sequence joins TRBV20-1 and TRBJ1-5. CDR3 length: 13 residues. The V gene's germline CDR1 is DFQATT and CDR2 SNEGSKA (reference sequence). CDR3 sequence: CSARPDYNQPQHF.

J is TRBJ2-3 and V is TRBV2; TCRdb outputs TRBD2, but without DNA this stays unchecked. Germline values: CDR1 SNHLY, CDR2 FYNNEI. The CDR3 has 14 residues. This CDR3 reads CASAYGGGSDTQYF.

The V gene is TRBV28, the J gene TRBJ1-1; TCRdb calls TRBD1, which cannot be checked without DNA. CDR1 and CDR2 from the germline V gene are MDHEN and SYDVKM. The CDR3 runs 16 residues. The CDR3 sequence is CASRSRGPGWGAEAFF.

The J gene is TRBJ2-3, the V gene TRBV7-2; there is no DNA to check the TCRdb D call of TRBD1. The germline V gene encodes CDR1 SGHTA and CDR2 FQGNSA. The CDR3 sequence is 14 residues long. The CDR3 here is CASSQGQLTDTQYF.

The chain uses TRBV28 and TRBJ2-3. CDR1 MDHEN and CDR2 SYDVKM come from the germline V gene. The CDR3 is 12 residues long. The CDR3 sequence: CASSPLFNTQYF.

CDR3 loop: CASTDWEEQYF. V usage is TRBV6-2 or TRBV6-3 and J usage is TRBJ2-7; the TCRdb D gene call, TRBD2, has no DNA to confirm it. CDR1 is MNHEY and CDR2 is SVGEGT in the germline V gene. The CDR3 has 11 amino acids.

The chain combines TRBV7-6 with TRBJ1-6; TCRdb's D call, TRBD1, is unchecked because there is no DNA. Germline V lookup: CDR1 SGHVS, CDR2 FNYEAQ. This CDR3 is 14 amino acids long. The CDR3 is CASSRTGGNSPLHF.

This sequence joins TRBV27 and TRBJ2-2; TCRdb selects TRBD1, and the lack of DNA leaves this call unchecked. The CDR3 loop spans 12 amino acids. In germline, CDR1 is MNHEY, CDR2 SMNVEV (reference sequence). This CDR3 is CASSLPAGELFF.

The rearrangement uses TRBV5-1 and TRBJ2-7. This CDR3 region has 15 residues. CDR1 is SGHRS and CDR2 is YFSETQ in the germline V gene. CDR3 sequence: CASSLAGQAFGEQYF. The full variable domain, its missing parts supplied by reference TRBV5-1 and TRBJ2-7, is KAGVTQTPRYLIKTRGQQVTLSCSPISGHRSVSWYQQTPGQGLQFLFEYFSETQRNKGNFPGRFSGRQFSNSRSEMNVSTLELGDSALYLCASSLAGQAFGEQYFGPGTRLTVT.

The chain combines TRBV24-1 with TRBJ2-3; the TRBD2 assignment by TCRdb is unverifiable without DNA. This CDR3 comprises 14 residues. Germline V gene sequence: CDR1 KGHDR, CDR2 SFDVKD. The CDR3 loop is CATSEEGPTDTQYF.